This is a list of T cell receptor beta chains from one sample in a study of shared clonotypes between healthy human individuals. The assay was immunoSEQ multiplex PCR, and TCRdb's table has in-frame clones only and misses some. The sample consists of about 2.1 million clones, roughly 91% of them appearing once. Sequenced sample: naive CD8+ T cells from PBMCs. The receptors originated from a man between 18 and 35 years old in good health. Some clones in this sample may be carry-over from other donors' samples. CDR3s include the opening cysteine and the closing phenylalanine or tryptophan. The D gene is left open where the match is weak. Clone sizes are given selectively: once, few, many, or a class where the clone is expanded.

TRBJ2-7 | . | TRBV7-9 | . | CASSEIYEQYF | TGTGCCAGCTCCGAGATCTACGAGCAGTACTTC
TRBJ2-7 | . | TRBV7-2 | once | CASSYRRDEQYF | TGTGCCAGCAGCTACCGCCGCGACGAGCAGTACTTC
TRBJ2-7 | . | TRBV18 | . | CASSPGAYEQYF | TGTGCCAGCTCACCGGGAGCCTACGAGCAGTACTTC
TRBJ2-7 | TRBD1 | TRBV5-4 | . | CASSSLDRLGEQYF | TGTGCCAGCAGCTCCCTGGACAGGTTGGGGGAGCAGTACTTC
TRBJ2-5 | TRBD2 | TRBV29-1 | . | CSVVGALVAGEGVETQYF | TGCAGCGTTGTGGGCGCGCTGGTCGCGGGAGAAGGGGTAGAGACCCAGTACTTC
TRBJ2-7 | . | TRBV7-8 | . | CASSSRTSYYEQYF | TGTGCCAGCAGCTCCCGCACCAGTTACTACGAGCAGTACTTC
TRBJ2-2 | TRBD1 | TRBV6-5 | . | CASSYSGTGFGELFF | TGTGCCAGCAGTTACTCGGGGACAGGGTTCGGGGAGCTGTTTTTT
TRBJ1-4 | . | TRBV25-1 | . | CASSDWATTNEKLFF | TGTGCCAGCAGTGACTGGGCCACAACTAATGAAAAACTGTTTTTT
TRBJ1-4 | . | TRBV5-4 | . | CASSLVGDPNEKLFF | TGTGCCAGCAGCTTGGTCGGCGATCCTAATGAAAAACTGTTTTTT
TRBJ1-3 | . | TRBV6-1 | . | CASSEGPGSGNTIYF | TGTGCCAGCAGTGAGGGTCCGGGGTCAGGAAACACCATATATTTT
TRBJ1-1 | . | TRBV19 | . | CASSIVGGAAFF | TGTGCCAGTAGTATAGTCGGAGGAGCAGCTTTCTTT
TRBJ1-2 | TRBD1 | TRBV19 | few | CASITGADGYTF | TGTGCCAGTATAACAGGGGCTGATGGCTACACCTTC
TRBJ2-1 | . | TRBV27 | . | CASSILANYNEQFF | TGTGCCAGCAGTATTCTAGCGAATTACAATGAGCAGTTCTTC
TRBJ1-1 | . | TRBV9 | few | CASSAGVNTEAFF | TGTGCCAGCAGCGCGGGAGTGAACACTGAAGCTTTCTTT
TRBJ2-7 | . | TRBV7-9 | . | CASSSPSGTSYEQYF | TGTGCCAGCAGCTCCCCGTCCGGGACAAGCTACGAGCAGTACTTC
TRBJ2-7 | . | TRBV11-1 | . | CASSFGGSEQYF | TGTGCCAGCAGCTTTGGGGGGAGCGAGCAGTACTTC
TRBJ1-4 | . | TRBV7-9 | . | CASSSMLEEKLFF | TGTGCCAGCAGCTCCATGTTAGAGGAAAAACTGTTTTTT
TRBJ1-1 | TRBD1 | TRBV19 | . | CASSSPGQGESTEAFF | TGTGCCAGTAGTTCCCCGGGACAGGGGGAGAGCACTGAAGCTTTCTTT
TRBJ2-7 | TRBD2 | TRBV11-2 | . | CASSLGASGHYEQYF | TGTGCCAGCAGCTTAGGTGCTAGCGGACACTACGAGCAGTACTTC
TRBJ2-5 | . | TRBV19 | . | CASTIKGQRYF | TGTGCCAGTACCATTAAGGGGCAAAGGTACTTC
TRBJ2-1 | . | TRBV15 | . | CATSEQYNEQFF | TGTGCCACCAGCGAGCAGTACAATGAGCAGTTCTTC
TRBJ1-5 | . | TRBV11-2 | few | CASSSQGGPQHF | TGTGCCAGCAGCAGTCAGGGTGGACCCCAGCATTTT
TRBJ2-7 | . | TRBV9 | . | CASTPGGTAYEQYF | TGTGCCAGCACCCCGGGTGGGACCGCCTACGAGCAGTACTTC
TRBJ2-7 | TRBD1 | TRBV11-2 | . | CASSAGTGPYEQYF | TGTGCCAGCAGCGCCGGGACAGGCCCCTACGAGCAGTACTTC
TRBJ2-1 | TRBD2 | TRBV19 | once | CASKEAGGNEQFF | TGTGCCAGTAAGGAAGCGGGAGGGAATGAGCAGTTCTTC
TRBJ1-5 | TRBD1 | TRBV29-1 | . | CSVGTGDQPQHF | TGCAGCGTGGGGACAGGAGATCAGCCCCAGCATTTT
TRBJ2-7 | . | TRBV5-4 | . | CASSLGPTYEQYF | TGTGCCAGCAGCTTAGGCCCTACCTACGAGCAGTACTTC
TRBJ1-1 | . | TRBV28 | . | CASSSQGEAFF | TGTGCCAGCAGTTCCCAGGGGGAAGCTTTCTTT
TRBJ2-7 | TRBD1 | TRBV11-2 | once | CASSPGQSSYEQYF | TGTGCCAGCAGCCCGGGACAGTCTTCCTACGAGCAGTACTTC
TRBJ1-1 | TRBD1 | TRBV14 | . | CASSQDPTGVRNTEAFF | TGTGCCAGCAGCCAGGACCCGACAGGGGTTCGGAACACTGAAGCTTTCTTT
TRBJ2-3 | . | TRBV7-8 | . | CASRQGTVRRDTQYF | TGTGCCAGCAGACAAGGAACGGTCCGAAGGGATACGCAGTATTTT
TRBJ2-1 | TRBD1 | TRBV11-2 | . | CASSFSGQGILNNEQFF | TGTGCCAGCAGCTTTTCGGGACAGGGAATACTCAACAATGAGCAGTTCTTC
TRBJ2-7 | . | TRBV11-2 | . | CASSLPGPTYEQYF | TGTGCCAGCAGCTTACCCGGACCCACCTACGAGCAGTACTTC
TRBJ2-7 | TRBD2 | TRBV5-1 | . | CASSTGLANFYEQYF | TGCGCCAGCAGCACCGGACTAGCGAACTTCTACGAGCAGTACTTC
TRBJ2-7 | TRBD2 | TRBV9 | . | CASSVDGTSGRGEQYF | TGTGCCAGCAGCGTAGATGGGACTAGCGGGAGGGGCGAGCAGTACTTC
TRBJ2-1 | TRBD2 | TRBV6-6 | . | CASSFSGTYNEQFF | TGTGCCAGCAGTTTTAGCGGGACCTACAATGAGCAGTTCTTC
TRBJ2-3 | . | TRBV27 | . | CASSLSHPFTDTQYF | TGTGCCAGCAGTTTATCACACCCTTTTACAGATACGCAGTATTTT
TRBJ1-3 | . | TRBV11-2 | . | CASSVGRSLGNTIYF | TGTGCCAGCAGCGTAGGCCGGAGTCTTGGAAACACCATATATTTT
TRBJ2-1 | . | TRBV29-1 | . | CSVEGQGAYNEQFF | TGCAGCGTTGAGGGGCAGGGTGCCTACAATGAGCAGTTCTTC
TRBJ2-7 | . | TRBV7-2 | . | CASSLKGGYEQYF | TGTGCCAGCAGCTTAAAAGGCGGCTACGAGCAGTACTTC
TRBJ2-3 | TRBD2 | TRBV15 | . | CATSRVLRLAGSTDTQYF | TGTGCCACCAGCAGAGTTCTTCGACTAGCGGGATCCACAGATACGCAGTATTTT
TRBJ2-7 | TRBD1 | TRBV30 | . | CAWSVGPHRGFPYEQYF | TGTGCCTGGAGTGTAGGGCCCCACAGGGGGTTCCCCTACGAGCAGTACTTC
TRBJ2-3 | . | TRBV15 | . | CATSIGKYTDTQYF | TGTGCCACCAGCATAGGCAAGTACACAGATACGCAGTATTTT
TRBJ2-2 | . | TRBV5-8 | . | CASSFSILNTGELFF | TGTGCCAGCAGCTTCTCTATCCTTAACACCGGGGAGCTGTTTTTT
TRBJ2-5 | TRBD2 | TRBV30 | . | CAWSVLAGEETQYF | TGTGCCTGGAGTGTACTGGCGGGAGAAGAGACCCAGTACTTC
TRBJ2-5 | TRBD1 | TRBV27 | . | CASKGQGPETQYF | TGTGCCAGCAAGGGACAGGGTCCCGAGACCCAGTACTTC
TRBJ2-3 | TRBD2 | TRBV7-9 | . | CASSPPGGWADTQYF | TGTGCCAGCAGCCCCCCGGGAGGATGGGCAGATACGCAGTATTTT
TRBJ2-7 | TRBD2 | TRBV5-1 | . | CASSLSPGTSGSYEQYF | TGCGCCAGCAGCTTGAGCCCCGGGACTAGCGGTTCCTACGAGCAGTACTTC
TRBJ2-1 | TRBD2 | TRBV11-2 | . | CASNLAGGHNEQFF | TGTGCCAGCAATCTAGCGGGAGGGCACAATGAGCAGTTCTTC